The 7 T cell receptor beta chains given below trace back to one sample, sequenced in a study of identical twins. One entry per CDR3 protein, called by TCRdb with MiXCR from the 5' RACE reads. In the table there are roughly 250,000 distinct CDR3 sequences, more than 13% of which are singletons. The specimen was memory (CD45RO+) T cells sorted from blood. These receptors all come from a woman aged 18-35 years in good health.

This clonotype has at least ten counts. This chain joins TRBV10-3 and TRBJ2-3; tentatively, D is TRBD1 (6 bases). The ends were cut back, 8 bases at V and 2 bases at J, with 20 bases in the middle. Germline V lookup: CDR1 ENHRY, CDR2 SYGVKD. CDR3 length equals 16 residues. The CDR3 here is CAIGDLDRILTDTQYF. The CDR3 DNA is TGTGCCATCGGAGACCTAGACAGGATTCTCACAGATACGCAGTATTTT.

The J gene is TRBJ2-7, the V gene TRBV28; D is unresolved. The CDR3 spans 14 residues. V was trimmed by 5 bases and J by 5 bases, leaving 16 bases between them. CDR1 MDHEN and CDR2 SYDVKM come from the germline V gene. This CDR3 is CASSALGRRNEQYF. The CDR3 DNA sequence: TGTGCCAGCAGTGCTCTGGGCCGTAGGAACGAGCAGTACTTC.

This clonotype has more than one count but fewer than ten. This chain uses TRBV2 with TRBJ2-7, with a weak D call TRBD2 (6 bases). Germline V gives CDR1 SNHLY, CDR2 FYNNEI. V lost 7 bases and J 9 bases, leaving 16 bases between the germline ends. CDR3 length equals 12 residues. The CDR3 sequence is CASTGTFEGQYF. The CDR3 region has the DNA TGTGCCAGCACCGGGACTTTCGAGGGGCAGTACTTC.

This clonotype was seen more than once but under ten times. V gene TRBV6-5 combines with J gene TRBJ1-3; D perhaps matches TRBD1 (6 bases). The germline V gene has CDR1 MNHEY and CDR2 SVGAGI. Trimming left V 0 bases short and J 3 bases short, with 12 bases between. This CDR3 comprises 16 residues. CDR3 loop: CASSYSSGGGGNTIYF. The DNA of the CDR3 is TGTGCCAGCAGTTACTCGAGCGGGGGCGGTGGAAACACCATATATTTT.

In this sample, this clonotype turned up many times. V is TRBV20-1 and J is TRBJ1-6; unclear D gene. Trimming cost V 0 bases and J 0 bases, with 12 bases left between them. The length of the CDR3 is 17 residues. The germline CDR1 and CDR2 sequences are DFQATT and SNEGSKA (reference sequence). The CDR3 DNA follows: TGCAGTGCTAGAGATAGGGCAAAAAGCTCCTATAATTCACCCCTCCACTTT. Protein: CSARDRAKSSYNSPLHF.

The chain recombines TRBV28 with TRBJ2-3; 7 bases agree with TRBD1. V was pared by 6 bases and J by 7 bases, with 7 bases of the junction left unmatched. The CDR3 consists of 13 residues. Germline CDR1 is MDHEN and CDR2 is SYDVKM. The CDR3 sequence: CASSRGSGNTQYF. The CDR3, as DNA: TGTGCCAGCAGCAGGGGGTCGGGAAATACGCAGTATTTT.

This clonotype was found a few times. The J gene is TRBJ1-1, the V gene TRBV19; D might be TRBD1 (5 bases). Germline CDR1 and CDR2: LNHDA and SQIVND (reference sequence). V was trimmed by 7 bases and J by 7 bases, leaving 25 bases between them. CDR3 length equals 16 residues. In DNA, the CDR3 is TGTGCCAGTAACGGTTGGGGCAGCGGGGGACCTAGTGAAGCTTTCTTT. Translation: CASNGWGSGGPSEAFF.